This paragraph reports one T cell receptor beta chain. Generated by immunoSEQ multiplex PCR, the TCRdb table keeps only in-frame clones and is missing some. The sample includes around 80,000 clones, approximately 95% of them seen just once. This entry comes from a study of T cell changes during pregnancy in multiple sclerosis. CDR3 size: 17 residues. Trimming removed 4 bases from V and 3 bases from J; junction bases left unmatched: 8. CDR1 and CDR2 (germline): MNHNS, SASEGT. The V call is TRBV6-1, the J call TRBJ2-7; TRBD2 matches 14 bases. The origin of this receptor is a female donor in good health, enrolled as a control in a pregnancy study. Material: peripheral blood, obtained in the second trimester of pregnancy. In DNA form, the CDR3 reads TGTGCCAGCAGTGCCCCCGGGACTAGCGGGAGTTTCTACGAGCAGTACTTC. It encodes CASSAPGTSGSFYEQYF.